The 26 T cell receptor beta chains below were found in one sample sequenced in a study of T cell repertoires in cytomegalovirus infection. TCRdb re-called the reads through MiXCR, storing one row per CDR3 protein. The sample comprises around 95,000 distinct CDR3 sequences, 25% to 35% of which are singletons, and about three quarters rests with the top ten. Which antigens these TCRs recognize remains unknown. The source material was CD8+ T cells from cultured PBMCs, sampled from culture after CMV antigen stimulation. The receptors were sampled from a human donor in good health (CMV status not recorded). Some clones in this sample may be carry-over from other donors' samples.

Ten or more counts support this clonotype. This chain uses TRBV12-3 or TRBV12-4 with TRBJ1-5; no definite D call. Between the trimmed V and J ends, which lost 8 bases and 4 bases, there was a span of 12 bases. There are 13 residues in the CDR3. CDR3 residues: CASAGDENQPQHF. CDR3 bases: TGTGCCAGCGCGGGAGATGAGAATCAGCCCCAGCATTTT.

The genes are TRBV7-9 and TRBJ2-7; 11 nucleotides line up with TRBD2. The CDR3 has 16 residues. The V and J ends lost 5 bases and 7 bases, in that order; junction bases with no gene match: 13. Per the germline V gene, CDR1 is SEHNR and CDR2 is FQNEAQ (reference sequence). The CDR3: CASSPGLAVARWEQYF. The CDR3 region has the DNA TGTGCCAGCAGCCCGGGACTAGCGGTCGCTCGTTGGGAGCAGTACTTC. The entire variable domain, with the rest obtained from reference TRBV7-9 and TRBJ2-7, is as follows: DTGVSQNPRHKITKRGQNVTFRCDPISEHNRLYWYRQTLGQGPEFLTYFQNEAQLEKSRLLSDRFSAERPKGSFSTLEIQRTEQGDSAMYLCASSPGLAVARWEQYFGPGTRLTVT.

The rearrangement links TRBV2 to TRBJ2-3; possibly TRBD2 for D (6 bases). The CDR3 loop spans 14 amino acids. V was trimmed by 7 bases and J by 9 bases, leaving 20 bases between them. Looked up from germline, CDR1 is SNHLY and CDR2 is FYNNEI. The CDR3 nucleotides read TGTGCCAGCATCCGCGGGACCTTCCCCCACACGCAGTATTTT. Protein sequence: CASIRGTFPHTQYF.

This sequence joins TRBV7-6 and TRBJ2-1, with 9 bases identical to TRBD2. This CDR3 has 14 amino acids. V was pared by 3 bases and J by 6 bases, with 3 bases of the junction left unmatched. CDR1 SGHVS and CDR2 FNYEAQ come from the germline V gene. The CDR3, as DNA: TGTGCCAGCAGCTTTGGCGGGGGGGCCAATGAGCAGTTCTTC. The encoded protein is CASSFGGGANEQFF.

The chain combines TRBV12-3 or TRBV12-4 with TRBJ2-1; 15 bases fit TRBD2. V trimming: 7 bases; J trimming: 1 base; junction bases outside the gene matches: 5. This CDR3 region has 17 residues. Written as DNA, the CDR3 is TGTGCCAGCACTGGACTAGCGGGGGGGCGGTCCTACAATGAGCAGTTCTTC. This encodes CASTGLAGGRSYNEQFF.

This clonotype was found a few times. The chain uses TRBV12-3 or TRBV12-4 and TRBJ1-2; D is undetermined. This CDR3 has 12 residues. V was pared by 2 bases and J by 5 bases, with 6 bases between. The DNA for the CDR3 is TGTGCCAGCAGTTTAACGGGGTATGGCTACACCTTC. Protein product: CASSLTGYGYTF.

This clonotype was detected once. As DNA, the CDR3 is TGTGCCAGCAGTTCGAGGACTGAAGCTTTCTTT. Its translation: CASSSRTEAFF. The genes are TRBV27 and TRBJ1-1; D is undetermined. This CDR3 has 11 amino acids. The V gene's germline CDR1 is MNHEY and CDR2 SMNVEV (reference sequence). The V end was cut by 4 bases, the J end by 5 bases, with 5 bases between.

This clonotype occurred a few times. This chain connects TRBV12-3 or TRBV12-4 to TRBJ2-2, with D perhaps TRBD2 (6 bases). Trimming left V 6 bases short and J 0 bases short, with 11 bases between. The CDR3 has 15 residues. CDR3 DNA sequence: TGTGCCAGCAGCCCGGACTACCCGAACACCGGGGAGCTGTTTTTT. Its translation: CASSPDYPNTGELFF.

In this sample, this clonotype turned up a few times. This chain connects TRBV7-9 to TRBJ2-7; the D gene is possibly TRBD1 (5 bases). Germline V gene sequence: CDR1 SEHNR, CDR2 FQNEAQ (reference sequence). The length of the CDR3 is 15 residues. The V end lost 5 bases, the J end lost 2 bases, and 16 bases lay between the germline ends. The DNA for the CDR3 is TGTGCCAGCAGCCCCGAGACACAGGCAACCTACGAGCAGTACTTC. Encoded protein: CASSPETQATYEQYF.

This clonotype was seen a single time. The rearrangement links TRBV5-1 to TRBJ2-7; D may be TRBD1 (6 bases). V was cut by 4 bases and J by 3 bases, with 20 bases left in between. Looked up from germline, CDR1 is SGHRS and CDR2 is YFSETQ. This CDR3 region has 16 residues. CDR3 protein: CASSPPRGSSGYEQYF. Written as DNA, the CDR3 is TGCGCCAGCAGCCCTCCCAGGGGATCTTCGGGCTACGAGCAGTACTTC.

The rearrangement joins TRBV12-3 or TRBV12-4 to TRBJ1-5, with D possibly matching TRBD1 (5 bases). The CDR3 sequence is 16 residues long. The V and J ends lost 7 bases and 5 bases respectively, with 21 bases between them. CDR3 nucleotides: TGTGCCAGCAACGTGGGCTGGGACGGCCTGGATCAGCCCCAGCATTTT. The encoded protein is CASNVGWDGLDQPQHF.

This clonotype has ten or more counts. The chain recombines TRBV7-8 with TRBJ2-7, with D unresolved. Germline V gene sequence: CDR1 SGHVS, CDR2 FQNEAQ. Trimming cost V 5 bases and J 0 bases, with 5 bases left between them. CDR3 size: 12 residues. CDR3: CASSPRSYEQYF. Written as DNA, the CDR3 is TGTGCCAGCAGCCCACGCTCCTACGAGCAGTACTTC.

This clonotype was picked up a small number of times. The chain couples TRBV7-6 to TRBJ2-7; 10 bases match TRBD1. The length of the CDR3 is 15 residues. CDR1 SGHVS and CDR2 FNYEAQ come from the germline V gene. With V trimmed by 0 bases and J by 2 bases, 1 base remained unmatched. In DNA, the CDR3 is TGTGCCAGCAGCTTAGCCGGGACAGGGGCCTACGAGCAGTACTTC. Amino acid sequence: CASSLAGTGAYEQYF.

This clonotype was observed a few times. The V and J genes are TRBV19 and TRBJ2-3; D gene unclear. CDR1 is LNHDA and CDR2 is SQIVND in the germline V gene (reference sequence). V was cut by 5 bases and J by 2 bases, with 14 bases left in between. The CDR3 loop spans 15 amino acids. The CDR3 DNA reads TGTGCCAGTAGTCCTTTCGGTTCGTACACAGATACGCAGTATTTT. Protein sequence: CASSPFGSYTDTQYF. Looking up the rest from reference TRBV19 and TRBJ2-3 gives the full variable domain: DGGITQSPKYLFRKEGQNVTLSCEQNLNHDAMYWYRQDPGQGLRLIYYSQIVNDFQKGDIAEGYSVSREKKESFPLTVTSAQKNPTAFYLCASSPFGSYTDTQYFGPGTRLTVL.

This chain uses TRBV4-1 with TRBJ2-7; 9 positions match TRBD2. Trimming cost V 2 bases and J 11 bases; bases outside gene matches: 7. Germline V gene lookup returns CDR1 MGHRA and CDR2 YSYEKL. The CDR3 contains 13 residues. This CDR3 reads CASSQKVAGVEYF. The CDR3 DNA is TGCGCCAGCAGCCAAAAGGTAGCGGGGGTTGAGTACTTC.

The V and J genes are TRBV27 and TRBJ1-1, with D maybe TRBD1 (5 bases). The V end lost 0 bases, the J end lost 4 bases, and 21 bases lay between the germline ends. CDR3 length equals 18 residues. Germline loops: CDR1 MNHEY, CDR2 SMNVEV (reference sequence). Here the CDR3 reads CASSLSGREQELPTEAFF. As DNA, the CDR3 is TGTGCCAGCAGTTTATCGGGCAGGGAGCAAGAACTGCCCACTGAAGCTTTCTTT.

The rearrangement joins TRBV12-3 or TRBV12-4 to TRBJ2-7; 7 nucleotides align to TRBD1. V lost 7 bases, J lost 2 bases, and 8 bases stayed unmatched. The CDR3 spans 14 residues. As DNA, the CDR3 is TGTGCCAGCACCCCAGGACAGGATACCTACGAGCAGTACTTC. Protein: CASTPGQDTYEQYF.

The sample holds a few counts of this clonotype. The J gene is TRBJ1-2, the V gene TRBV5-8; D is uncertain. The CDR3 covers 14 residues. The germline V gene encodes CDR1 SGHTS and CDR2 YDEGEE. V was shortened by 0 bases and J by 2 bases, with 8 bases between the two germline ends. The CDR3: CASSLELANYGYTF. DNA for the CDR3: TGTGCCAGCAGCTTGGAACTGGCCAACTATGGCTACACCTTC.

This clonotype was detected a few times. This chain connects TRBV28 to TRBJ2-3, with 13 bases matching TRBD2. Germline values: CDR1 MDHEN, CDR2 SYDVKM. This CDR3 is built from 17 residues. The V gene end was trimmed by 6 bases and the J gene end by 0 bases; junction bases not matched to a gene: 6. DNA of the CDR3: TGTGCCAGCAGCAGGACTAGCGGGGGCCCTAGCACAGATACGCAGTATTTT. Translated, it gives CASSRTSGGPSTDTQYF. Supplemented by reference TRBV28 and TRBJ2-3, the full variable domain reads DVKVTQSSRYLVKRTGEKVFLECVQDMDHENMFWYRQDPGLGLRLIYFSYDVKMKEKGDIPEGYSVSREKKERFSLILESASTNQTSMYLCASSRTSGGPSTDTQYFGPGTRLTVL.

V is TRBV4-1 and J is TRBJ2-2; D unresolved. The germline V and J ends were trimmed by 0 bases and 3 bases, with 8 bases remaining between them. The CDR3 length is 15 residues. Germline V gives CDR1 MGHRA, CDR2 YSYEKL. This CDR3 is CASSQDMGYTGELFF. In DNA form, the CDR3 reads TGCGCCAGCAGCCAAGATATGGGGTACACCGGGGAGCTGTTTTTT.

The rearrangement uses TRBV4-1 and TRBJ2-1; the D is unclear. The CDR3 contains 13 residues. V was cut by 4 bases and J by 6 bases, with 10 bases left in between. The germline CDR1 and CDR2 sequences are MGHRA and YSYEKL. The CDR3 nucleotides are TGCGCCAGCAGCCTCATAGCTGGCAATGAGCAGTTCTTC. Its protein product is CASSLIAGNEQFF.

This clonotype was seen once. The rearrangement joins TRBV7-9 to TRBJ2-7, with D unresolved. The length of the CDR3 is 12 residues. Trimming left V 5 bases short and J 5 bases short, with 10 bases between. Germline V gene sequence: CDR1 SEHNR, CDR2 FQNEAQ (reference sequence). The CDR3 DNA reads as TGTGCCAGCAGCGTTGGGTCGCACGAGCAGTACTTC. Translating it yields CASSVGSHEQYF.

The CDR3 region has the DNA TGCAGCGTTGTTATGGGGAACCCAGATACGCAGTATTTT. Translation gives CSVVMGNPDTQYF. The gene calls are TRBV29-1 and TRBJ2-3; D is undetermined. There are 13 residues in the CDR3. V was pared by 4 bases and J by 4 bases, with 12 bases between. The germline CDR1 and CDR2 sequences are SQVTM and ANQGSEA.

This clonotype was counted at least ten times. The gene calls are TRBV7-2 and TRBJ2-5; D gene uncertain. The germline gives CDR1 SGHTA, CDR2 FQGNSA. The CDR3 spans 12 residues. Trimming took off 4 bases at V and 5 bases at J, with 8 bases between the two ends. This chain's CDR3 is CASSSLRETQYF. As DNA, the CDR3 is TGTGCCAGCAGCTCCCTTAGGGAGACCCAGTACTTC.

This clonotype came up a few times. The V call is TRBV20-1, the J call TRBJ2-7; the D is unclear. The ends were cut back, 3 bases at V and 4 bases at J, with 4 bases in the middle. Germline values: CDR1 DFQATT, CDR2 SNEGSKA (reference sequence). This CDR3 is 10 amino acids long. Here the CDR3 reads CSARMYEQYF. The CDR3 nucleotides read TGCAGTGCTAGGATGTACGAGCAGTACTTC.

In its sample, this clonotype was seen many times. The chain links TRBV2 to TRBJ1-5, with 9 bases lining up with TRBD1. Germline V gives CDR1 SNHLY, CDR2 FYNNEI. V was pared by 4 bases and J by 5 bases, with 6 bases of the junction left unmatched. This CDR3 contains 15 residues. The CDR3 DNA reads as TGTGCCAGCAGTGGGGACAGGGAGGGTTATCAGCCCCAGCATTTT. It codes for CASSGDREGYQPQHF.